Presented here are 17 T cell receptor beta chains from one specimen sequenced in a study of CD8 T cells in ankylosing spondylitis. TCRdb processed the 5' RACE reads anew with MiXCR; each CDR3 protein has one entry. The table includes roughly 150,000 distinct CDR3 sequences, roughly 34% detected once. Sequenced: synovial fluid, either unsorted or a sorted T cell fraction (not recorded which). These receptors originate from a male donor with ankylosing spondylitis.

Sample share makes this clonotype medium-sized. V gene TRBV20-1 combines with J gene TRBJ2-1, with TRBD2 identical over 15 bases. V lost 5 bases, J lost 9 bases, and 5 bases stayed unmatched. Germline CDR1 and CDR2: DFQATT and SNEGSKA (reference sequence). This CDR3 is built from 14 residues. The CDR3 is CSALRTSGRGEQFF. CDR3 nucleotides: TGCAGTGCTTTAAGGACTAGCGGGAGGGGTGAGCAGTTCTTC.

This clonotype has at least ten counts. This rearrangement joins TRBV20-1 to TRBJ2-7; possibly TRBD2 for D (7 bases). This CDR3 is built from 18 residues. CDR1 is DFQATT, CDR2 SNEGSKA, per germline (reference sequence). The V gene lost 5 bases and the J gene lost 3 bases, with 29 bases spanning the gap. The CDR3 spells CSADTGRGRGTRGYEQYF. CDR3 DNA: TGCAGTGCTGATACAGGGAGGGGCCGGGGAACTCGAGGCTACGAGCAGTACTTC.

The chain uses TRBV6-1 and TRBJ1-2; D remains unclear. Germline loops: CDR1 MNHNS, CDR2 SASEGT. Trimming stripped 3 bases from V and 4 bases from J, with 12 bases between. The length of the CDR3 is 14 residues. The CDR3 reads CASSESVGPYGYTF. The CDR3 region has the DNA TGTGCCAGCAGTGAGAGTGTCGGACCCTATGGCTACACCTTC.

Many counts were recorded for this clonotype. The genes are TRBV2 and TRBJ2-2; TRBD2 aligns across 7 bases. This CDR3 has 15 residues. The germline V gene has CDR1 SNHLY and CDR2 FYNNEI. V gave up 6 bases and J gave up 1 base; unmatched junction bases: 5. Here the CDR3 reads CASRPPGGNTGELFF. DNA of the CDR3: TGTGCCAGCAGGCCCCCGGGGGGGAACACCGGGGAGCTGTTTTTT.

The chain links TRBV20-1 to TRBJ1-1; D ambiguous. Germline loops: CDR1 DFQATT, CDR2 SNEGSKA (reference sequence). The CDR3 has 11 residues. Trimming took 4 bases from V and 1 from J, leaving 4 bases between them. This chain's CDR3 is CSAKPNTEAFF. Here the CDR3 DNA reads TGCAGTGCTAAACCGAACACTGAAGCTTTCTTT.

The CDR3 region has the DNA TGTGCCAGCAGCTTTGGTCGTAGTACGGCAGGGGGATCACCCCTCCACTTT. Its translation: CASSFGRSTAGGSPLHF. This sequence joins TRBV11-3 and TRBJ1-6; 7 bases line up with TRBD1. V lost 3 bases to trimming and J lost 10 bases; unmatched junction nucleotides: 15. The V gene's germline CDR1 is SGHNT and CDR2 YENEEA. The CDR3 has 17 residues.

The rearrangement links TRBV20-1 to TRBJ2-1, with D unresolved. V lost 3 bases to trimming and J lost 2 bases, with 14 bases between them. There are 15 residues in the CDR3. Germline V gene sequence: CDR1 DFQATT, CDR2 SNEGSKA (reference sequence). CDR3 in DNA: TGCAGTGCTAGGGGCCCTAGTAACCCCTACAATGAGCAGTTCTTC. Its protein product is CSARGPSNPYNEQFF.

Note on this clonotype: At one end, the junction sequence differs from germline, possibly due to a read error. The chain joins TRBV18 to TRBJ1-5; D possibly corresponds to TRBD1 (5 bases). CDR1 KGHSH and CDR2 LQKENI come from the germline V gene. CDR3 length equals 14 residues. The CDR3 is CAISPPGEAQPQHF. For the CDR3, the DNA is TGTGCCATCTCACCACCGGGGGAGGCTCAGCCCCAGCATTTT. Combining the CDR3 with reference TRBV18 and TRBJ1-5 gives the whole variable domain NAGVMQNPRHLVRRRGQEARLRCSPMKGHSHVYWYRQLPEEGLKFMVYLQKENIIDESGMPKERFSAEFPKEGPSILRIQQVVRGDSAAYFCAISPPGEAQPQHFGDGTRLSIL.

In its sample, this clonotype was seen many times. The chain couples TRBV4-1 to TRBJ1-4; D is uncertain. This CDR3 has 16 amino acids. The germline V and J ends were trimmed by 6 bases and 3 bases, with 17 bases remaining between them. Germline-derived CDR1 and CDR2 are MGHRA and YSYEKL. CDR3 sequence reads: CASSPRRDASNEKLFF. For the CDR3, the DNA is TGCGCCAGCAGTCCTCGACGGGATGCGTCTAATGAAAAACTGTTTTTT.

This clonotype was seen a handful of times. This chain links TRBV2 with TRBJ1-4; D unclear. V lost 3 bases and J 0 bases, leaving 5 bases between the germline ends. Germline CDR1 and CDR2: SNHLY and FYNNEI. There are 14 residues in the CDR3. The CDR3 DNA reads as TGTGCCAGCAGTGACCCAACAACTAATGAAAAACTGTTTTTT. Translating gives CASSDPTTNEKLFF.

V gene TRBV12-3 or TRBV12-4 combines with J gene TRBJ2-2; 7 positions match TRBD1. The CDR3 is made up of 15 amino acids. Trimming took 3 bases from V and 2 from J; bases not matched to a gene: 3. CDR3 sequence (DNA): TGTGCCAGCAGTTTCGGGGACAGAAACACCGGGGAGCTGTTTTTT. This encodes CASSFGDRNTGELFF.

At least ten counts were recorded for this clonotype. The genes are TRBV20-1 and TRBJ2-4; 12 bases match TRBD2. Trimming cost V 0 bases and J 6 bases; bases outside gene matches: 15. Germline-derived CDR1 and CDR2 are DFQATT and SNEGSKA (reference sequence). CDR3 size: 19 residues. The CDR3 DNA follows: TGCAGTGCTAGAGATAGGGCTAGCGGGAGGGTCGGAAGGCGAAACATTCAGTACTTC. This codes for CSARDRASGRVGRRNIQYF.

This chain links TRBV5-1 with TRBJ1-5; no clear D gene. This CDR3 comprises 15 residues. Trimming took off 4 bases at V and 4 bases at J, with 15 bases between the two ends. Germline CDR1 SGHRS, CDR2 YFSETQ. The CDR3 DNA sequence: TGCGCCAGCAGCCCTACACCAGATTGGAATCAGCCCCAGCATTTT. It is translated as CASSPTPDWNQPQHF.

This clonotype was counted only a few times. The chain uses TRBV12-3 or TRBV12-4 and TRBJ1-1; D remains ambiguous. This CDR3 spans 14 amino acids. Trimming left V 4 bases short and J 6 bases short, with 15 bases between. The CDR3 DNA follows: TGTGCCAGCAGTTCCCACGGGAGGAATGCTGAAGCTTTCTTT. It specifies CASSSHGRNAEAFF.

This clonotype was detected only a few times. The gene calls are TRBV3-1 and TRBJ2-7, with 11 positions matching TRBD2. The CDR3 runs 14 residues. Germline values: CDR1 LGHDT, CDR2 YNNKEL (reference sequence). Trimming at V came to 4 bases and at J to 3 bases, leaving 2 bases not matched to a gene. CDR3 protein: CASSRTSGYYEQYF. The DNA of the CDR3 is TGTGCCAGCAGCCGGACTAGCGGGTACTACGAGCAGTACTTC.

This clonotype was recorded a few times. The DNA for the CDR3 is TGTGCCAGCAGTTTATCGGGACCTAACTATGGCTACACCTTC. Translated, it gives CASSLSGPNYGYTF. The chain is built from TRBV28 and TRBJ1-2; weak D call: TRBD1 (5 bases). The germline CDR1 and CDR2 sequences are MDHEN and SYDVKM. Trimming pared 1 base from V and 0 bases from J, leaving 6 bases between. The CDR3 has 14 amino acids.

This CDR3 reads CAKNPGELFF. CDR3 coding DNA: TGTGCCAAAAACCCCGGGGAGCTGTTTTTT. The chain employs TRBV7-9 and TRBJ2-2; the D is unclear. CDR1 is SEHNR, CDR2 FQNEAQ, per germline (reference sequence). V lost 10 bases to trimming and J lost 6 bases, with 6 bases between them. The CDR3 sequence is 10 residues long.